The 12 T cell receptor beta chains below come from one sample, sequenced in a study of control samples from healthy donors and cancer patients. Repertoires were generated with immunoSEQ multiplex PCR, while TCRdb's copy carries only in-frame clones and drops some. The sample yields some 200,000 clones, 85% to 95% seen once. Sequencing used blood. The receptor source for this set is a man in his late teens or twenties in good health.

The CDR3 DNA sequence: TGTGCCAGCAGTTATGGGGCAGGGGCTTCCTACGAGCAGTACTTC. Translating it yields CASSYGAGASYEQYF. V is TRBV6-5 and J is TRBJ2-7; possibly TRBD1 for D (6 bases). The length of the CDR3 is 15 residues. V lost 3 bases and J lost 1, with 13 bases in between. In germline, CDR1 is MNHEY, CDR2 SVGAGI.

V gene TRBV5-4 combines with J gene TRBJ2-2; D remains unclear. V was clipped by 6 bases and J by 7 bases, with 10 bases between them. Per the germline V gene, CDR1 is SGHNT and CDR2 is YYREEE (reference sequence). The CDR3 totals 12 residues. The CDR3: CASTSPRGELFF. Written as DNA, the CDR3 is TGTGCCAGCACCAGCCCCCGCGGGGAGCTGTTTTTT. The whole variable domain, filled in from reference TRBV5-4 and TRBJ2-2, reads ETGVTQSPTHLIKTRGQQVTLRCSSQSGHNTVSWYQQALGQGPQFIFQYYREEENGRGNFPPRFSGLQFPNYSSELNVNALELDDSALYLCASTSPRGELFFGEGSRLTVL.

The J gene is TRBJ2-3, the V gene TRBV5-1, with TRBD2 matching 8 bases. Per germline, CDR1 SGHRS and CDR2 YFSETQ. Losses at the gene ends were 2 bases for V and 1 base for J; bases not matched to a gene: 0. CDR3 size: 14 residues. Here the CDR3 DNA reads TGCGCCAGCAGCTTTAGCGGGGGCACAGATACGCAGTATTTT. Translation gives CASSFSGGTDTQYF.

The chain uses TRBV27 and TRBJ1-2; 8 bases are a match to TRBD1. The J segment lost 2 bases and the V segment lost 2 bases, leaving 13 bases of the junction unmatched. The CDR3 totals 18 residues. Germline V gene lookup returns CDR1 MNHEY and CDR2 SMNVEV (reference sequence). CDR3 in amino acids: CASSLDGADRGGNYGYTF. The CDR3 DNA follows: TGTGCCAGCAGTTTAGATGGCGCCGACAGGGGAGGGAACTATGGCTACACCTTC.

The V call is TRBV5-4, the J call TRBJ1-2; 8 nucleotides agree with TRBD1. This CDR3 contains 15 residues. Looked up from germline, CDR1 is SGHNT and CDR2 is YYREEE (reference sequence). The junction had 7 bases not matched to a gene; V was cut back by 0 bases and J by 6 bases. Written as DNA, the CDR3 is TGTGCCAGCAGCTTGGCAGGGGGCTTTGTAGATGGCTACACCTTC. The encoded protein is CASSLAGGFVDGYTF.

As to this clone: This sample includes further DNA sequences coding for the same CDR3. The gene calls are TRBV6-5 and TRBJ1-4; no definite D call. V was clipped by 6 bases and J by 5 bases, with 4 bases between them. This CDR3 comprises 11 residues. Germline V CDR1 and CDR2: MNHEY, SVGAGI. The CDR3 protein is CASRRNEKLFF. CDR3 DNA sequence: TGTGCCAGCAGGAGAAATGAAAAACTGTTTTTT.

The chain couples TRBV6-2 or TRBV6-3 to TRBJ1-3, with D perhaps TRBD1 (6 bases). The germline V gene encodes CDR1 MNHEY and CDR2 SVGEGT. The CDR3 extends over 15 amino acids. Between the trimmed V and J ends, which lost 5 bases and 0 bases, there was a span of 11 bases. The CDR3 nucleotides are TGTGCCAGCAGTACAACAGGGAGCTCTGGAAACACCATATATTTT. Translating gives CASSTTGSSGNTIYF.

V is TRBV2 and J is TRBJ2-7; TRBD2 matches at 8 bases. This CDR3 comprises 15 residues. V was clipped by 7 bases and J by 2 bases; unmatched bases: 10. CDR1 is SNHLY and CDR2 is FYNNEI in the germline V gene. The CDR3 nucleotides read TGTGCCAGCACCCTCTACGGGGGGGCTACCTACGAGCAGTACTTC. Translating it yields CASTLYGGATYEQYF.

Written as DNA, the CDR3 is TGTGCCAGCAGCCATGGGGGGGGAAACAGAGATAGCAATCAGCCCCAGCATTTT. It encodes CASSHGGGNRDSNQPQHF. The rearrangement joins TRBV6-2 or TRBV6-3 to TRBJ1-5; tentative D call: TRBD1 (5 bases). Germline assignment: CDR1 MNHEY and CDR2 SVGEGT. This CDR3 has 18 amino acids. The V gene lost 6 bases and the J gene lost 0 bases, with 21 bases spanning the gap.

J is TRBJ2-3 and V is TRBV2; D may correspond to TRBD1 or TRBD2 (5 bases each). V lost 6 bases and J 0 bases, leaving 13 bases between the germline ends. The CDR3 runs 15 residues. CDR1 and CDR2 (germline): SNHLY, FYNNEI. CDR3 loop: CASRDSEGSTDTQYF. The DNA of the CDR3 is TGTGCCAGCAGAGACAGCGAGGGTAGCACAGATACGCAGTATTTT.

The chain employs TRBV6-2 or TRBV6-3 and TRBJ2-6, with D uncertain. Germline V lookup: CDR1 MNHEY, CDR2 SVGEGT. The CDR3 totals 15 residues. Trimming removed 2 bases from V and 0 bases from J, with 5 bases in between. The CDR3 DNA follows: TGTGCCAGCAGTTACGCGCCCTCTGGGGCCAACGTCCTGACTTTC. The encoded protein is CASSYAPSGANVLTF.

The rearrangement links TRBV7-8 to TRBJ2-3, with TRBD2 identical over 9 bases. The CDR3 has 16 residues. With V trimmed by 5 bases and J by 0 bases, 6 bases remained unmatched. From germline, CDR1 is SGHVS and CDR2 FQNEAQ. The CDR3 nucleotides read TGTGCCAGCAGCCAGACTAGCGGTACTAGCACAGATACGCAGTATTTT. Residues: CASSQTSGTSTDTQYF.